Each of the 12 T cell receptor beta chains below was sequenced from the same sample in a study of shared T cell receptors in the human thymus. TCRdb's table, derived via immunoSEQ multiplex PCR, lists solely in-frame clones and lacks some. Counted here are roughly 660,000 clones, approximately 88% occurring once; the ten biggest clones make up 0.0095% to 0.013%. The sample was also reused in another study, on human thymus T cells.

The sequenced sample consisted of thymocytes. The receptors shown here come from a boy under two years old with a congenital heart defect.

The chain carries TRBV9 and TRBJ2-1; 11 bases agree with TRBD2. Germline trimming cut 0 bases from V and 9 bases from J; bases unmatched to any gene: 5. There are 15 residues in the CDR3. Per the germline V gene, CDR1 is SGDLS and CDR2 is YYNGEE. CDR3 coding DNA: TGTGCCAGCAGCGTAGACACTAGCGGGAGTGTTGAGCAGTTCTTC. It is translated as CASSVDTSGSVEQFF. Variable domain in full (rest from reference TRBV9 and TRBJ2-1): DSGVTQTPKHLITATGQRVTLRCSPRSGDLSVYWYQQSLDQGLQFLIQYYNGEERAKGNILERFSAQQFPDLHSELNLSSLELGDSALYFCASSVDTSGSVEQFFGPGTRLTVL.

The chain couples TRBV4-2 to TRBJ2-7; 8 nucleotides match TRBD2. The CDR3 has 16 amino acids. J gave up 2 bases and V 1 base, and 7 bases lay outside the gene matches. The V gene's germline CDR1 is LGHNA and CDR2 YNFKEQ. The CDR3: CASSQVPSGLAYEQYF. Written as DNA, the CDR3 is TGTGCCAGCAGCCAAGTTCCGTCGGGACTAGCCTACGAGCAGTACTTC.

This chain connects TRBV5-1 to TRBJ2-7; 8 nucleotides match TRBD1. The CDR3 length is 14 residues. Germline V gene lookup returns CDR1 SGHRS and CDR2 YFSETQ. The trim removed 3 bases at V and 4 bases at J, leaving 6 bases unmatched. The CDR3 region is CASSSRTGRYEQYF. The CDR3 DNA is TGCGCCAGCAGCTCTAGGACAGGGAGGTACGAGCAGTACTTC.

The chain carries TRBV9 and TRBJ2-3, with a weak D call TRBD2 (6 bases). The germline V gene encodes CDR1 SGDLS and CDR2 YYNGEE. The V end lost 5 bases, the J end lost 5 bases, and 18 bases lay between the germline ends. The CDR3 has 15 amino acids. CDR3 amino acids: CASSADGGTEDTQYF. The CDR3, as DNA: TGTGCCAGCAGTGCGGATGGCGGGACGGAAGATACGCAGTATTTT.

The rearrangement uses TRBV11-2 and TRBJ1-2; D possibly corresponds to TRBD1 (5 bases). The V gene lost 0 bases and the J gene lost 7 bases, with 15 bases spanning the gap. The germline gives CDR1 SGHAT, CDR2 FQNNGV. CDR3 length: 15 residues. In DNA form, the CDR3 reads TGTGCCAGCAGCTTAGATCCTTTTCACAGGCCTGGCTACACCTTC. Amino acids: CASSLDPFHRPGYTF.

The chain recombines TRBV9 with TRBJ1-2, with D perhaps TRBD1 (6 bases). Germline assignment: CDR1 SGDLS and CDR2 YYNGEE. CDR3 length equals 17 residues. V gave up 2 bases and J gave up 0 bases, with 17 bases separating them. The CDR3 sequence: CASSVRRTAGPNYGYTF. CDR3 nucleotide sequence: TGTGCCAGCAGCGTCCGTCGGACAGCCGGTCCTAACTATGGCTACACCTTC.

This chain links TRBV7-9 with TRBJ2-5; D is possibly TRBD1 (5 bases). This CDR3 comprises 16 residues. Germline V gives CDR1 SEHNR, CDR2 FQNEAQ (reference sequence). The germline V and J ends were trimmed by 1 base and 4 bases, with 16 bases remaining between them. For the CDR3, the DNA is TGTGCCAGCAGCTTAGAAGGGGTCAGTCCTGCAGAGACCCAGTACTTC. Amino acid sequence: CASSLEGVSPAETQYF. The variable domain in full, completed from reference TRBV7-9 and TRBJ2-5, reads DTGVSQNPRHKITKRGQNVTFRCDPISEHNRLYWYRQTLGQGPEFLTYFQNEAQLEKSRLLSDRFSAERPKGSFSTLEIQRTEQGDSAMYLCASSLEGVSPAETQYFGPGTRLLVL.

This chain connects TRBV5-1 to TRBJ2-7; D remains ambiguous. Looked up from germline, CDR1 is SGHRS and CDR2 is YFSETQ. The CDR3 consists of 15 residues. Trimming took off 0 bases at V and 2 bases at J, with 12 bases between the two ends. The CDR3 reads CASSLGPQAAYEQYF. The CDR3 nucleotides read TGCGCCAGCAGCTTGGGTCCGCAGGCCGCCTACGAGCAGTACTTC.

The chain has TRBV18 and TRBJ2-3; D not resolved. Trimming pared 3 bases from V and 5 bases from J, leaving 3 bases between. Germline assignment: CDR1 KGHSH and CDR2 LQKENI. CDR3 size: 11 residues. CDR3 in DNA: TGTGCCAGCTCACCCTTAGATACGCAGTATTTT. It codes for CASSPLDTQYF.

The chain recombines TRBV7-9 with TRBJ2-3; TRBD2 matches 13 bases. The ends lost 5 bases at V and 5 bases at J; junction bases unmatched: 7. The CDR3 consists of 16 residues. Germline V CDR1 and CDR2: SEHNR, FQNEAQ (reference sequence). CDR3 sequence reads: CASSETSGGGRDTQYF. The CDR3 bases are TGTGCCAGCAGCGAAACTAGCGGGGGGGGGCGAGATACGCAGTATTTT.

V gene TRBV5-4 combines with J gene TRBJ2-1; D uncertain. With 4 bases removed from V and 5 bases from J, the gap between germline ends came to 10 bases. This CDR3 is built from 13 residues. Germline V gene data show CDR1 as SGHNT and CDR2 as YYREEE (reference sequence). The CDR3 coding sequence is TGTGCCAGCAGCGTGGCTAGAAACAATGAGCAGTTCTTC. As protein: CASSVARNNEQFF.

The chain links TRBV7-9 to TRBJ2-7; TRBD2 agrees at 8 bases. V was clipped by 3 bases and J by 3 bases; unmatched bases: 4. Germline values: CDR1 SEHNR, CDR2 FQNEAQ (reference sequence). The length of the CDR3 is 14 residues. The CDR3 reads CASSLETSDYEQYF. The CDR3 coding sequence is TGTGCCAGCAGCTTGGAGACTAGCGACTACGAGCAGTACTTC.